Shown below are 30 T cell receptor beta chains from a single sample sequenced in a study of OX40 agonist ivuxolimab in advanced cancers. To prepare the library, the immunoSEQ multiplex PCR assay was applied. Here the immuneACCESS table is served through TCRdb, limited to in-frame sequences with V and J called. Missing clones are a known gap in these copies; in checked studies unresolved V genes cover under half, and the rest lacks a known reason. The sample profile shows fewer than 80,000 clones; 80% to 90% of them were found once. Together, the top ten hold roughly 6% of the sample. The material was CD4+ or CD8+ T cells sorted from blood, obtained in a trial of the OX40 agonist ivuxolimab. These receptors were collected from an adult with an advanced solid tumor such as melanoma, head and neck, liver or kidney cancer.

The J gene is TRBJ2-3, the V gene TRBV7-3; 8 nucleotides line up with TRBD2. CDR3 size: 14 residues. CDR1 is SGHTA, CDR2 FQGTGA, per germline. J lost 4 bases, V lost 2 bases, and 2 bases had no gene match. CDR3 amino acids: CASSLAGGADTQYF. The CDR3 coding sequence is TGTGCCAGCAGCTTAGCGGGAGGAGCAGATACGCAGTATTTT.

Remarks on this clone: The identical CDR3 is also encoded by other nucleotide sequences in the sample. The V call is TRBV5-4, the J call TRBJ2-7; D gene uncertain. The CDR3 is 11 residues long. Trimming cost V 3 bases and J 4 bases, with 5 bases left between them. Per the germline V gene, CDR1 is SGHNT and CDR2 is YYREEE (reference sequence). DNA of the CDR3: TGTGCCAGCAGCTCACTATACGAGCAGTACTTC. Protein product: CASSSLYEQYF. The whole variable domain, remainder taken from reference TRBV5-4 and TRBJ2-7, is ETGVTQSPTHLIKTRGQQVTLRCSSQSGHNTVSWYQQALGQGPQFIFQYYREEENGRGNFPPRFSGLQFPNYSSELNVNALELDDSALYLCASSSLYEQYFGPGTRLTVT.

This chain joins TRBV7-6 and TRBJ1-2; the D gene is possibly TRBD1 (5 bases). The germline CDR1 and CDR2 sequences are SGHVS and FNYEAQ. V shed 1 base and J shed 0 bases, with 12 bases lying between them. The CDR3 covers 16 residues. In DNA, the CDR3 is TGTGCCAGCAGCTTAGGCCGTCAGGGTACTAACTATGGCTACACCTTC. Encoded protein: CASSLGRQGTNYGYTF. Full variable domain (rest looked up from reference TRBV7-6 and TRBJ1-2): GAGVSQSPRYKVTKRGQDVALRCDPISGHVSLYWYRQALGQGPEFLTYFNYEAQQDKSGLPNDRFSAERPEGSISTLTIQRTEQRDSAMYRCASSLGRQGTNYGYTFGSGTRLTVV.

The genes are TRBV2 and TRBJ1-3, with 9 bases aligning to TRBD1. The CDR3 is 16 residues long. Trimming took 5 bases from V and 8 from J; bases not matched to a gene: 13. The germline gives CDR1 SNHLY, CDR2 FYNNEI. The CDR3 nucleotides read TGTGCCAGCAGTAACTCCGGGACAGGGATAGTCCACACCATATATTTT. Translating it yields CASSNSGTGIVHTIYF.

V usage is TRBV7-3 and J usage is TRBJ1-1; 7 bases fit TRBD1. The CDR3 loop spans 14 amino acids. Looked up from germline, CDR1 is SGHTA and CDR2 is FQGTGA. V shed 4 bases and J 5 bases; nucleotides not matched to a gene: 7. The CDR3 sequence: CASSSLDRVTEAFF. The DNA of the CDR3 is TGTGCCAGCAGCTCCCTAGACAGGGTGACTGAAGCTTTCTTT.

The V gene is TRBV7-9, the J gene TRBJ2-3, with no clear D. Germline values: CDR1 SEHNR, CDR2 FQNEAQ (reference sequence). The ends were cut back, 0 bases at V and 5 bases at J, with 12 bases in the middle. This CDR3 has 15 residues. In DNA form, the CDR3 reads TGTGCCAGCAGCTTAGCGCTAGTACCACAAGATACGCAGTATTTT. Translating it yields CASSLALVPQDTQYF.

The chain uses TRBV9 and TRBJ2-3; 8 bases match TRBD2. The CDR3 length is 18 residues. Germline trimming cut 3 bases from V and 1 base from J; bases unmatched to any gene: 13. Germline V gives CDR1 SGDLS, CDR2 YYNGEE. The CDR3 region has the DNA TGTGCCAGCAGCGCCCGAGCCCAGGCGGGAGGAGGCACAGATACGCAGTATTTT. Protein sequence: CASSARAQAGGGTDTQYF.

The chain recombines TRBV9 with TRBJ1-6, with a possible D match to TRBD1 (5 bases). Germline-derived CDR1 and CDR2 are SGDLS and YYNGEE. The CDR3 runs to 13 residues. V was shortened by 5 bases and J by 8 bases, with 11 bases between the two germline ends. CDR3 protein: CASRGPRDSPLHF. The CDR3 DNA reads as TGTGCCAGCAGGGGGCCCAGGGATTCACCCCTCCACTTT.

The chain joins TRBV27 to TRBJ2-3, with 10 bases identical to TRBD1. The CDR3 runs to 13 residues. Germline lookup yields CDR1 MNHEY and CDR2 SMNVEV (reference sequence). The ends lost 8 bases at V and 6 bases at J; junction bases unmatched: 5. The CDR3 reads CASGTGAGDTQYF. The CDR3, as DNA: TGTGCCAGCGGGACAGGGGCTGGGGATACGCAGTATTTT.

The chain combines TRBV4-3 with TRBJ2-1; 8 positions agree with TRBD2. Losses at the gene ends were 0 bases for V and 0 bases for J; bases not matched to a gene: 7. The CDR3 is 18 residues long. The germline V gene has CDR1 LGHNA and CDR2 YSLEER. Here the CDR3 DNA reads TGCGCCAGCAGCCAAGATCGGGAGAGCGGGAGCTCCTACAATGAGCAGTTCTTC. As protein: CASSQDRESGSSYNEQFF.

The chain joins TRBV19 to TRBJ1-3, with 8 bases matching TRBD1. J gave up 4 bases and V 3 bases, and 2 bases lay outside the gene matches. CDR3 length: 14 residues. CDR1 and CDR2 (germline): LNHDA, SQIVND (reference sequence). CDR3 protein: CASSIGQGGNTIYF. The CDR3 bases are TGTGCCAGTAGTATCGGACAGGGCGGAAACACCATATATTTT.

This chain connects TRBV7-8 to TRBJ2-7; 8 bases line up with TRBD2. CDR3 size: 13 residues. The J segment lost 3 bases and the V segment lost 5 bases, leaving 3 bases of the junction unmatched. CDR1 is SGHVS and CDR2 is FQNEAQ in the germline V gene. The CDR3 nucleotides read TGTGCCAGCAGCACCGGGACTAGCTACGAGCAGTACTTC. The encoded protein is CASSTGTSYEQYF.

This clone was detected once. The J gene is TRBJ1-1, the V gene TRBV4-1; D not resolved. The CDR3 totals 12 residues. Germline CDR1 is MGHRA and CDR2 is YSYEKL. The V end lost 5 bases, the J end lost 8 bases, and 12 bases lay between the germline ends. CDR3 sequence reads: CASSARGLEAFF. DNA for the CDR3: TGCGCCAGCAGCGCCCGGGGTTTAGAAGCTTTCTTT.

The V and J genes are TRBV19 and TRBJ1-1, with D perhaps TRBD1 (6 bases). From germline, CDR1 is LNHDA and CDR2 SQIVND (reference sequence). The CDR3 has 12 amino acids. Trimming left V 3 bases short and J 7 bases short, with 9 bases between. CDR3 nucleotide sequence: TGTGCCAGTAGTATGTCAGGGGTTGAAGCTTTCTTT. Encoded protein: CASSMSGVEAFF.

The V and J genes are TRBV6-6 and TRBJ1-4; 7 nucleotides match TRBD1. The CDR3 is 14 residues long. In germline, CDR1 is MNHNY, CDR2 SVGAGI (reference sequence). The V and J ends lost 4 bases and 7 bases, in that order; junction bases with no gene match: 6. DNA of the CDR3: TGTGCCAGCAGTTCCCAGGGGGTGGCTGAAAAACTGTTTTTT. Protein sequence: CASSSQGVAEKLFF.

CDR3 region: CASSSSQGALRYEQYF. CDR3 sequence (DNA): TGTGCCAGCAGCTCCAGCCAGGGTGCTCTACGGTACGAGCAGTACTTC. V usage is TRBV7-9 and J usage is TRBJ2-7; D might be TRBD1 (5 bases). Germline V gives CDR1 SEHNR, CDR2 FQNEAQ (reference sequence). The CDR3 consists of 16 residues. V lost 4 bases to trimming and J lost 4 bases, with 20 bases between them.

This clone is termed medium-sized. V gene TRBV12-5 combines with J gene TRBJ1-2; D remains ambiguous. This CDR3 has 16 amino acids. V was cut by 2 bases and J by 6 bases, with 19 bases left in between. CDR1 is LGHNT and CDR2 is FRNRAP in the germline V gene. The CDR3 sequence is CASGLSFAGPVHGYTF. In DNA, the CDR3 is TGTGCTAGTGGTTTGAGTTTCGCCGGACCTGTCCATGGCTACACCTTC.

This clone was seen a single time. V and J are TRBV4-1 and TRBJ2-7; a possible D gene is TRBD1 (6 bases). The V end was cut by 4 bases, the J end by 0 bases, with 19 bases between. CDR1 and CDR2 from the germline V gene are MGHRA and YSYEKL. CDR3 length equals 17 residues. The DNA for the CDR3 is TGCGCCAGCAGCCCCACCGGTCAGGGGTGGAACTCCTACGAGCAGTACTTC. Translation gives CASSPTGQGWNSYEQYF.

This clone was observed a single time. The chain combines TRBV29-1 with TRBJ1-4; weak D call: TRBD1 (5 bases). Trimming stripped 4 bases from V and 8 bases from J, with 11 bases between. Germline V gene data show CDR1 as SQVTM and CDR2 as ANQGSEA. This CDR3 has 12 amino acids. The CDR3 loop reads CSVGGVEEKLFF. CDR3 DNA sequence: TGCAGCGTTGGAGGGGTTGAAGAAAAACTGTTTTTT.

The chain is built from TRBV27 and TRBJ2-1, with 8 bases aligning to TRBD2. The CDR3 contains 13 residues. CDR1 and CDR2 (germline): MNHEY, SMNVEV (reference sequence). Trimming removed 8 bases from V and 8 bases from J; junction bases left unmatched: 8. As DNA, the CDR3 is TGTGCCAGCTCTCACGGGAGGGTCTATGAGCAGTTCTTC. Its protein is CASSHGRVYEQFF.

This chain joins TRBV7-9 and TRBJ2-2; the D gene could be TRBD1 or TRBD2 (6 bases each). From germline, CDR1 is SEHNR and CDR2 FQNEAQ (reference sequence). V was cut by 5 bases and J by 6 bases, with 16 bases left in between. The CDR3 totals 15 residues. The CDR3 DNA reads as TGTGCCAGCAGCGCACCACGGGGGCCTGCCGGGGAGCTGTTTTTT. Translating it yields CASSAPRGPAGELFF.

The rearrangement uses TRBV25-1 and TRBJ2-5; TRBD1 agrees at 11 bases. In germline, CDR1 is MGHDK, CDR2 SYGVNS. With 6 bases clipped from V and 4 bases from J, the junction kept 7 bases outside the gene matches. This CDR3 is built from 15 residues. The CDR3 protein is CASRTGTGGRETQYF. CDR3 bases: TGTGCCAGCAGAACCGGGACAGGGGGAAGAGAGACCCAGTACTTC.

V is TRBV30 and J is TRBJ2-7, with D possibly TRBD2 on 6 matching bases. The CDR3 has 13 residues. CDR1 and CDR2 (germline): GTSNPN, SVGIG (reference sequence). The CDR3 nucleotides read TGTGCTTCGGCTGCGGGAACGGGGTACGAGCAGTACTTC. It translates to CASAAGTGYEQYF. The whole variable domain, filled in from reference TRBV30 and TRBJ2-7, reads SQTIHQWPATLVQPVGSPLSLECTVEGTSNPNLYWYRQAAGRGLQLLFYSVGIGQISSEVPQNLSASRPQDRQFILSSKKLLLSDSGFYLCASAAGTGYEQYFGPGTRLTVT.

V usage is TRBV9 and J usage is TRBJ1-3; D uncertain. The CDR3 length is 15 residues. Germline V CDR1 and CDR2: SGDLS, YYNGEE. V was trimmed by 0 bases and J by 5 bases, leaving 12 bases between them. In nucleotides, the CDR3 is TGTGCCAGCAGCGTAGCCAGCGAAGGGCGAAACACCATATATTTT. This encodes CASSVASEGRNTIYF.

This clone has only a few counts. This rearrangement joins TRBV13 to TRBJ1-2; D gene ambiguous. The CDR3 loop spans 15 amino acids. Deletions cut 6 bases from V and 2 bases from J, with 16 bases between. CDR1 is PRHDT, CDR2 FYEKMQ, per germline (reference sequence). CDR3 nucleotides: TGTGCCAGCAGGCCCGGAGGGCGTCAGAACTATGGCTACACCTTC. The encoded protein is CASRPGGRQNYGYTF.

The chain combines TRBV5-1 with TRBJ2-2; TRBD1 is a possible D gene (5 bases). This CDR3 region has 15 residues. V shed 0 bases and J shed 0 bases, with 6 bases lying between them. Germline CDR1 and CDR2: SGHRS and YFSETQ. CDR3 sequence (DNA): TGCGCCAGCAGCTTGGAGACAGCGAACACCGGGGAGCTGTTTTTT. Translated, it gives CASSLETANTGELFF.

The genes are TRBV28 and TRBJ1-5; D perhaps matches TRBD1 (5 bases). CDR1 is MDHEN and CDR2 is SYDVKM in the germline V gene. The V gene lost 4 bases and the J gene lost 4 bases, with 14 bases spanning the gap. The CDR3 is 15 residues long. The CDR3 reads CASSSGLGENQPQHF. CDR3 in DNA: TGTGCCAGCAGTTCAGGGCTCGGCGAAAATCAGCCCCAGCATTTT.

The chain joins TRBV30 to TRBJ1-6, with D unclear. With 0 bases removed from V and 2 bases from J, the gap between germline ends came to 14 bases. Germline lookup yields CDR1 GTSNPN and CDR2 SVGIG (reference sequence). This CDR3 contains 17 residues. Here the CDR3 reads CAWSVPGGVPYNSPLHF. The DNA of the CDR3 is TGTGCCTGGAGTGTACCCGGAGGAGTTCCCTATAATTCACCCCTCCACTTT.

The V gene is TRBV27, the J gene TRBJ1-2, with 7 bases that match TRBD1. The germline V gene has CDR1 MNHEY and CDR2 SMNVEV (reference sequence). V was pared by 4 bases and J by 0 bases, with 11 bases of the junction left unmatched. The CDR3 is made up of 17 amino acids. The CDR3 loop is CASSSPRQGLTNYGYTF. DNA for the CDR3: TGTGCCAGCAGTTCTCCCCGACAGGGCCTCACTAACTATGGCTACACCTTC.

DNA of the CDR3: TGTGCCAGCAGCCTGGTGGGCACTGAAGCTTTCTTT. This translates into CASSLVGTEAFF. V usage is TRBV5-4 and J usage is TRBJ1-1; D is unclear. Trimming removed 4 bases at V and 4 bases at J, with 8 bases between. Germline lookup yields CDR1 SGHNT and CDR2 YYREEE (reference sequence). The CDR3 loop spans 12 amino acids.